Described below is a single T cell receptor beta chain sequence and its context. The antigen is undetermined. The data stem from a study of T cells in localized non-small cell lung cancer. Study findings and constraints: Sequencing covered just one tumor region, so heterogeneity cannot be ruled out. Higher blood T cell density tracked longer overall survival. Within adjacent lung there appeared a median roughly 60 of the top 100 tumor clones.

CDR1 is SGHAT and CDR2 is FQNNGV in the germline V gene. Trimming at V came to 4 bases and at J to 0 bases, leaving 6 bases not matched to a gene. The CDR3 consists of 16 residues. Using immunoSEQ multiplex PCR, the repertoire was profiled, and TCRdb retains in-frame clones only, with some absent. In the table there are approximately 70,000 clones, 80% to 90% of which are singletons. The chain links TRBV11-2 to TRBJ2-1; 7 nucleotides agree with TRBD2. The source is a man aged 40 to 70 with stage II lung adenocarcinoma. The sequencing here drew on PBMCs, taken before any cancer treatment. CDR3 nucleotides: TGTGCCAGCAGCTGGCTGGCGGGAGACTCCTACAATGAGCAGTTCTTC. Translated: CASSWLAGDSYNEQFF.